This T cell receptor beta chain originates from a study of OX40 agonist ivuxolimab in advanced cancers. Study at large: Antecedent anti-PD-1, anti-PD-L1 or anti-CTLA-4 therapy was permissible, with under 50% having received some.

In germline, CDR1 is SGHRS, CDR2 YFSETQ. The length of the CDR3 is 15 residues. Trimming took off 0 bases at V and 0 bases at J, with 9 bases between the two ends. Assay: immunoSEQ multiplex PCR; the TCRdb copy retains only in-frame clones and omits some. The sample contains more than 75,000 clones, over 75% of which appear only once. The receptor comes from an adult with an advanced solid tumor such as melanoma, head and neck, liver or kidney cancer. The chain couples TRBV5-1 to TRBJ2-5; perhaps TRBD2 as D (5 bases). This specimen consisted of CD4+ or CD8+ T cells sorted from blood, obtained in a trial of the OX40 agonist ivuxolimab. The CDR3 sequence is CASSLVAGYQETQYF. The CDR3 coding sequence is TGCGCCAGCAGCTTGGTGGCGGGCTACCAAGAGACCCAGTACTTC.